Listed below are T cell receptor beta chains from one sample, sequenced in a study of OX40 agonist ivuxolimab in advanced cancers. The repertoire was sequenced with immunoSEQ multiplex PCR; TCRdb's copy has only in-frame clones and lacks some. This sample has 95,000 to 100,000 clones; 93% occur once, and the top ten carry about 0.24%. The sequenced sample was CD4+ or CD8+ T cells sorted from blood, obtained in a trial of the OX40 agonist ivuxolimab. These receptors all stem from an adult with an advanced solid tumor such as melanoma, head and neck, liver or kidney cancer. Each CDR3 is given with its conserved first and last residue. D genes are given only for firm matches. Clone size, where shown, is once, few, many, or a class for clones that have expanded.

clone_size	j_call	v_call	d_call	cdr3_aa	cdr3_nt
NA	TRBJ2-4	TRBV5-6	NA	CASSLAKNIQYF	TGTGCCAGCAGCTTGGCCAAAAACATTCAGTACTTC
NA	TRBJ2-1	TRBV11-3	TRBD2	CASSSGTGQFF	TGTGCCAGCAGCAGCGGGACGGGGCAGTTCTTC
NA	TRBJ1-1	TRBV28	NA	CASSLSGHPEAFF	TGTGCCAGCAGTTTAAGTGGGCATCCTGAAGCTTTCTTT
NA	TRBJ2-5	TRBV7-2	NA	CASSLVEETQYF	TGTGCCAGCAGCTTAGTGGAGGAGACCCAGTACTTC
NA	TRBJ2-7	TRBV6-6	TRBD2	CASGKTSGGANEQYF	TGTGCCAGCGGTAAGACTAGCGGGGGGGCGAACGAGCAGTACTTC
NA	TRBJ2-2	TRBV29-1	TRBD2	CSVGGSSGSSGELFF	TGCAGCGTTGGGGGGTCTAGCGGGAGTTCTGGGGAGCTGTTTTTT
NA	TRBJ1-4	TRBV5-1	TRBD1	CASSPTGTGHEKLFF	TGCGCCAGCAGCCCTACCGGGACAGGTCATGAAAAACTGTTTTTT
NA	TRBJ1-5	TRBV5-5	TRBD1	CASSPTGTGLQPQHF	TGTGCCAGCAGCCCAACCGGGACAGGGCTTCAGCCCCAGCATTTT
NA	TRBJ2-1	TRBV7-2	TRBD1	CASSLVHRGEQFF	TGTGCCAGCAGCTTAGTCCACAGGGGTGAGCAGTTCTTC
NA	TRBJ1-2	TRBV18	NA	CASSPPTGSQTSYGYTF	TGTGCCAGCTCACCGCCAACCGGGTCCCAAACAAGCTATGGCTACACCTTC
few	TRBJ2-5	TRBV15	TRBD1	CATSRGGTGQETQYF	TGTGCCACCAGCAGAGGTGGGACAGGGCAAGAGACCCAGTACTTC